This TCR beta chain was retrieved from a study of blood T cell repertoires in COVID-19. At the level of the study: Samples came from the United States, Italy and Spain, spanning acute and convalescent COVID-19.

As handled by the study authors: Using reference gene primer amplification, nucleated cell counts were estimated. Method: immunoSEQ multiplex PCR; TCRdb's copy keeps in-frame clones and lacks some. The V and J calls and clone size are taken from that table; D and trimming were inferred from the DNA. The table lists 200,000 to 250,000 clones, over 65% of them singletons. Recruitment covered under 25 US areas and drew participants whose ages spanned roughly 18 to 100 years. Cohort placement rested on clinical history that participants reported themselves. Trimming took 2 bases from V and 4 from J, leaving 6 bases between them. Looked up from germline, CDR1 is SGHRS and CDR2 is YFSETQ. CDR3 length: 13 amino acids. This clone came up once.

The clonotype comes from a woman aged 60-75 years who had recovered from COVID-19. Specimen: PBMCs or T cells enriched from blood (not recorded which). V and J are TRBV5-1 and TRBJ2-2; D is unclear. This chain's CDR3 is CASSFGFTGELFF. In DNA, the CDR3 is TGCGCCAGCAGCTTCGGGTTCACCGGGGAGCTGTTTTTT.